A single sample gave rise to the 22 T cell receptor beta chains below, sequenced in a study of blood T cell repertoires in COVID-19. Generated by immunoSEQ multiplex PCR, the TCRdb table keeps only in-frame clones and is missing some. Among under 250,000 clones listed, 85% to 90% were seen once. The sequencing sample was made of peripheral blood. These receptors originate from an older woman with acute or convalescent COVID-19.

The genes are TRBV18 and TRBJ1-1, with 8 bases lining up with TRBD1. This CDR3 is 15 amino acids long. The junction had 5 bases not matched to a gene; V was cut back by 3 bases and J by 2 bases. Germline CDR1 and CDR2: KGHSH and LQKENI. The CDR3: CASSPQGAYNTEAFF. The DNA for the CDR3 is TGTGCCAGCTCACCCCAGGGGGCCTATAACACTGAAGCTTTCTTT.

The CDR3 DNA follows: TGCGCCAGCAGCTCGGGGGCCGGGACAGACTACTATAGCGAAGCTTTCTTT. Translated, it gives CASSSGAGTDYYSEAFF. The V call is TRBV5-1, the J call TRBJ1-1, with 7 bases lining up with TRBD1. J was trimmed by 8 bases and V by 3 bases; bases with no gene match: 19. The CDR3 extends over 17 amino acids. CDR1 is SGHRS and CDR2 is YFSETQ in the germline V gene.

The rearrangement joins TRBV5-1 to TRBJ1-2, with D maybe TRBD1 (5 bases). Trimming took off 0 bases at V and 4 bases at J, with 10 bases between the two ends. The CDR3 runs to 14 residues. The germline gives CDR1 SGHRS, CDR2 YFSETQ. This CDR3 reads CASSLEGRGYGYTF. CDR3 sequence (DNA): TGCGCCAGCAGCTTGGAGGGGAGGGGCTATGGCTACACCTTC.

The chain couples TRBV7-2 to TRBJ1-2; D possibly corresponds to TRBD1 (5 bases). CDR1 and CDR2 from the germline V gene are SGHTA and FQGNSA. The ends were cut back, 0 bases at V and 4 bases at J, with 9 bases in the middle. The CDR3 extends over 14 amino acids. CDR3 sequence: CASSLAKGSYGYTF. The DNA of the CDR3 is TGTGCCAGCAGCTTAGCGAAGGGGTCCTATGGCTACACCTTC. Full variable domain (remainder filled in from reference TRBV7-2 and TRBJ1-2): GAGVSQSPSNKVTEKGKDVELRCDPISGHTALYWYRQSLGQGLEFLIYFQGNSAPDKSGLPSDRFSAERTGGSVSTLTIQRTQQEDSAVYLCASSLAKGSYGYTFGSGTRLTVV.

The V call is TRBV7-9, the J call TRBJ1-2, with 7 bases lining up with TRBD1. In germline, CDR1 is SEHNR, CDR2 FQNEAQ (reference sequence). V was clipped by 4 bases and J by 7 bases; unmatched bases: 9. There are 14 residues in the CDR3. The chain's CDR3 is CASSWDSLNGGYTF. CDR3 DNA: TGTGCCAGCAGCTGGGACAGCCTGAACGGTGGCTACACCTTC.

The chain is built from TRBV19 and TRBJ2-2, with 8 bases that match TRBD2. CDR3 length: 16 residues. Germline CDR1 reads LNHDA; CDR2 reads SQIVND (reference sequence). With V trimmed by 8 bases and J by 1 base, 9 bases remained unmatched. This chain's CDR3 is CASQLAVMLNTGELFF. The DNA for the CDR3 is TGTGCCAGTCAACTAGCGGTTATGCTGAACACCGGGGAGCTGTTTTTT.

The J gene is TRBJ2-1, the V gene TRBV3-1 (or the pseudogene TRBV3-2); D perhaps matches TRBD1 (5 bases). The CDR3 has 13 amino acids. V lost 4 bases and J lost 7, with 11 bases in between. From germline, CDR1 is LGHDT and CDR2 YNNKEL (reference sequence). CDR3 sequence: CASSLQGGNEQFF. Here the CDR3 DNA reads TGTGCCAGCAGCCTCCAGGGTGGAAATGAGCAGTTCTTC.

Comment on this clone: Other DNA sequences from this sample encode an identical CDR3 as well. The rearrangement uses TRBV18 and TRBJ2-7; 9 bases map to TRBD1. The V gene's germline CDR1 is KGHSH and CDR2 LQKENI. Trimming cost V 2 bases and J 1 base; bases outside gene matches: 3. This CDR3 is 15 amino acids long. CDR3 coding DNA: TGTGCCAGCTCACCAGACAGGGGGTCGTCCTACGAGCAGTACTTC. Translating gives CASSPDRGSSYEQYF.

V gene TRBV18 combines with J gene TRBJ2-1, with 9 nucleotides matching TRBD2. The CDR3 totals 16 residues. V was clipped by 2 bases and J by 7 bases; unmatched bases: 9. Germline V gene sequence: CDR1 KGHSH, CDR2 LQKENI. This CDR3 reads CASSPGSSGGLNEQFF. Written as DNA, the CDR3 is TGTGCCAGCTCACCAGGGTCGAGCGGGGGGTTAAATGAGCAGTTCTTC.

The chain employs TRBV18 and TRBJ1-1; TRBD1 matches 9 bases. The V and J ends lost 6 bases and 6 bases, in that order; junction bases with no gene match: 8. This CDR3 region has 14 residues. The V gene's germline CDR1 is KGHSH and CDR2 LQKENI. CDR3 DNA sequence: TGTGCCAGCTCCCCAGACAGGGGGGGTGCTGAAGCTTTCTTT. Translating it yields CASSPDRGGAEAFF.

The chain recombines TRBV27 with TRBJ2-3; D possibly corresponds to TRBD2 (6 bases). V was shortened by 5 bases and J by 1 base, with 10 bases between the two germline ends. Germline CDR1 and CDR2: MNHEY and SMNVEV (reference sequence). The CDR3 is 14 residues long. CDR3 DNA: TGTGCCAGCAGTACCCTAGCGCGCACAGATACGCAGTATTTT. It is translated as CASSTLARTDTQYF.

This clone occurred a few times. The chain is built from TRBV7-2 and TRBJ2-1; 9 bases map to TRBD2. The germline CDR1 and CDR2 sequences are SGHTA and FQGNSA. CDR3 length equals 15 residues. V dropped 5 bases and J dropped 3; count of bases not matched to a gene: 5. DNA for the CDR3: TGTGCCAGCAGCCCCGGACTAGCGTTCTACAATGAGCAGTTCTTC. It is translated as CASSPGLAFYNEQFF.

The table lists this clone with a count of one. The chain employs TRBV19 and TRBJ1-4; TRBD1 matches at 7 bases. Germline CDR1 is LNHDA and CDR2 is SQIVND (reference sequence). J was trimmed by 4 bases and V by 2 bases; bases with no gene match: 13. This CDR3 is built from 18 residues. The CDR3 bases are TGTGCCAGTAGTATAATTGGGCAGGGGGAGCCGAATAATGAAAAACTGTTTTTT. It translates to CASSIIGQGEPNNEKLFF. The whole variable domain, remainder taken from reference TRBV19 and TRBJ1-4, is DGGITQSPKYLFRKEGQNVTLSCEQNLNHDAMYWYRQDPGQGLRLIYYSQIVNDFQKGDIAEGYSVSREKKESFPLTVTSAQKNPTAFYLCASSIIGQGEPNNEKLFFGSGTQLSVL.

The chain has TRBV28 and TRBJ2-7, with a weak D call TRBD2 (5 bases). The V end lost 6 bases, the J end lost 1 base, and 16 bases lay between the germline ends. Germline V CDR1 and CDR2: MDHEN, SYDVKM. The CDR3 loop spans 15 amino acids. The CDR3 bases are TGTGCCAGCAGCCCTACCTCTAGCAGGTCCTACGAGCAGTACTTC. Protein: CASSPTSSRSYEQYF.

This clone has just one count. The chain combines TRBV10-1 with TRBJ2-3; 8 bases are a match to TRBD2. Germline CDR1 is WNHNN and CDR2 is SYGVQD (reference sequence). J lost 2 bases, V lost 7 bases, and 8 bases had no gene match. The CDR3 is 15 amino acids. The CDR3 DNA follows: TGCGCCAGCACTGGCGGGAGGCCAAACACAGATACGCAGTATTTT. This translates into CASTGGRPNTDTQYF.

The chain recombines TRBV21-1 with TRBJ2-7; TRBD1 is the table's D call, not checked against the DNA. TRBV21-1 is deemed a pseudogene. This CDR3 contains 13 residues. Written as DNA, the CDR3 is TGTGCCAGCAGCCGACACCCTACCTACGAGCAGTACTTC. Protein product: CASSRHPTYEQYF.

V and J are TRBV30 and TRBJ2-5; 13 positions agree with TRBD2. The germline CDR1 and CDR2 sequences are GTSNPN and SVGIG (reference sequence). The V and J ends lost 7 bases and 5 bases, in that order; junction bases with no gene match: 7. The CDR3 is made up of 14 amino acids. As DNA, the CDR3 is TGTGCCTATGGGACTAGCGGGACTTGGGAGACCCAGTACTTC. Encoded protein: CAYGTSGTWETQYF.

The V gene is TRBV21-1, the J gene TRBJ2-6; whether TRBD2, the table's D call, matches the DNA was not checked. TRBV21-1 is a pseudogene segment. The CDR3 totals 20 residues. The CDR3 sequence is CASSKGGERASGNGANVLTF. The CDR3 nucleotides are TGTGCCAGCAGCAAAGGTGGGGAGCGGGCTAGCGGGAATGGGGCCAACGTCCTGACTTTC.

This clone appeared a single time. The chain joins TRBV19 to TRBJ2-5; no clear D gene. The V gene lost 6 bases and the J gene lost 5 bases, with 19 bases spanning the gap. This CDR3 region has 15 residues. The germline CDR1 and CDR2 sequences are LNHDA and SQIVND (reference sequence). The CDR3 region is CASSPGAEMGETQYF. CDR3 DNA sequence: TGTGCCAGTAGCCCCGGAGCTGAGATGGGTGAGACCCAGTACTTC.

The chain couples TRBV6-1 to TRBJ1-2; no clear D gene. The V gene's germline CDR1 is MNHNS and CDR2 SASEGT. This CDR3 has 12 residues. V lost 6 bases to trimming and J lost 4 bases, with 9 bases between them. CDR3 sequence: CASRSGSYGYTF. The CDR3 bases are TGTGCCAGCAGATCAGGATCCTATGGCTACACCTTC.

V and J are TRBV7-7 and TRBJ2-1, with a possible D match to TRBD1 (5 bases). V was trimmed by 0 bases and J by 5 bases, leaving 11 bases between them. Germline CDR1 and CDR2: SSHAT and FNYEAQ (reference sequence). This CDR3 has 15 residues. CDR3 sequence: CASSLAGQGNNEQFF. Written as DNA, the CDR3 is TGTGCCAGCAGCTTAGCGGGGCAGGGAAACAATGAGCAGTTCTTC.

The chain recombines TRBV5-8 with TRBJ1-3; D unresolved. The germline CDR1 and CDR2 sequences are SGHTS and YDEGEE. This CDR3 spans 11 amino acids. V was shortened by 3 bases and J by 7 bases, with 5 bases between the two germline ends. The CDR3 is CASSSINTIYF. The CDR3, as DNA: TGTGCCAGCAGCTCCATCAACACCATATATTTT. The whole variable domain, filled in from reference TRBV5-8 and TRBJ1-3, reads EAGVTQSPTHLIKTRGQQATLRCSPISGHTSVYWYQQALGLGLQFLLWYDEGEERNRGNFPPRFSGRQFPNYSSELNVNALELEDSALYLCASSSINTIYFGEGSWLTVV.